This TCR beta chain derives from a study of cytomegalovirus exposure and HLA in healthy donors. PCR used 60 Vbeta primers and 13 Jbeta primers. Only in-frame clones appear in the TCRdb table, and some are missing; sequencing was by immunoSEQ multiplex PCR. The sample records about 190,000 clones, roughly four fifths being singletons. Germline V gene data show CDR1 as SEHNR and CDR2 as FQNEAQ (reference sequence). This CDR3 has 15 residues. With V trimmed by 4 bases and J by 4 bases, 5 bases remained unmatched. The chain employs TRBV7-9 and TRBJ2-3; TRBD1 matches at 10 bases. Source material: PBMCs. The receptor's source is a woman aged 18-29 years in good health and CMV-seronegative. CDR3 sequence reads: CASSSRDRGPDTQYF. Here the CDR3 DNA reads TGTGCCAGCAGCTCCCGGGACAGGGGTCCAGATACGCAGTATTTT.